These T cell receptor beta chains were read from a single sample in a study of blood T cell repertoires in COVID-19. Some clones are missing from TCRdb's copy, which holds only in-frame ones; the method was immunoSEQ multiplex PCR. Among about 160,000 clones listed, almost 85% were seen once. Material for sequencing was peripheral blood. The source of these receptors is a woman aged 80 or older with acute or convalescent COVID-19. Each CDR3 is given with its conserved first and last residue. A D gene is named only where the DNA matches it firmly. Some rows mark clone size as missing; the rest say once, few, many or name a class of expanded clone.

TRBJ1-5,NA,TRBD1,TRBV10-2,TGCGCCAGCAGCGCACAGGGGGCAGATCAGCCCCAGCATTTT,CASSAQGADQPQHF
TRBJ1-1,NA,NA,TRBV10-2,TGCGCCAGCACAGATCAATTGAACACTGAAGCTTTCTTT,CASTDQLNTEAFF
TRBJ2-2,NA,NA,TRBV7-8,TGTGCCAGCAGCGCTAGCGTCGCGAACACCGGGGAGCTGTTTTTT,CASSASVANTGELFF
TRBJ2-3,NA,TRBD2,TRBV9,TGTGCCAGCAGCCCTCGACCAGGGCTAGCGGGAGTAATGGATACGCAGTATTTT,CASSPRPGLAGVMDTQYF
TRBJ2-3,NA,TRBD2,TRBV2,TGTGCCAGCAGCGCCCAATCGGCGGGAGGACCAGACACAGATACGCAGTATTTT,CASSAQSAGGPDTDTQYF
TRBJ1-5,NA,TRBD1,TRBV2,TGTGCCAGCAGGGACCGGACAGGGGGCAATCAGCCCCAGCATTTT,CASRDRTGGNQPQHF
TRBJ2-3,few,TRBD2,TRBV5-1,TGCGCCAGCAGCCCGACCTCGACTAGCGGGAGGTGGGCAGATACGCAGTATTTT,CASSPTSTSGRWADTQYF
TRBJ2-2,NA,TRBD2,TRBV6-2/TRBV6-3,TGTGCCAGCAGTTACTCGGTGCCCTCGCTAGCGGGAGACGACACCGGGGAGCTGTTTTTT,CASSYSVPSLAGDDTGELFF
TRBJ2-7,few,NA,TRBV23-1,TGCGCCATCAGCGGGAAGGGGGACTACGAGCAGTACTTC,CAISGKGDYEQYF
TRBJ2-7,NA,TRBD1,TRBV11-3,TGTGCCAGCAGTCAAACAGGGGACTACGAGCAGTACTTC,CASSQTGDYEQYF
TRBJ2-7,NA,NA,TRBV19,TGTGCCAGTAGCGAGTCTAGCTCCTACGAGCAGTACTTC,CASSESSSYEQYF
TRBJ2-5,NA,NA,TRBV18,TGTGCCAGCTCACCCGCCCTTCGGGAGACCCAGTACTTC,CASSPALRETQYF
TRBJ1-5,NA,NA,TRBV19,TGTGCCAGTAACTCAGGGGCAAGCAATCAGCCCCAGCATTTT,CASNSGASNQPQHF
TRBJ2-7,NA,NA,TRBV5-1,TGCGCCAGCAGCCCCCGCGGGGATTCCTACGAGCAGTACTTC,CASSPRGDSYEQYF
TRBJ1-6,NA,NA,TRBV27,TGTGCCAGCCGCAAGATCACTACCTATAATTCACCCCTCCACTTT,CASRKITTYNSPLHF
TRBJ2-2,NA,TRBD1,TRBV5-4,TGTGCCAGCAGCCCGGGACAGGGTGTCACCGGGGAGCTGTTTTTT,CASSPGQGVTGELFF
TRBJ2-5,NA,TRBD1,TRBV27,TGTGCCACCGGTAGGGGGCGCCTCCAAGAGACCCAGTACTTC,CATGRGRLQETQYF
TRBJ1-2,NA,TRBD1,TRBV4-1,TGCGCCAGCAGCCAAGATTGGCAGGGGGCTTCTAACTATGGCTACACCTTC,CASSQDWQGASNYGYTF
TRBJ1-5,NA,NA,TRBV24-1,TGTGCCACCAGGGATCCCGGGAATCAGCCCCAGCATTTT,CATRDPGNQPQHF
TRBJ2-1,NA,NA,TRBV30,TGTGCCTGGAGTGTTGAGATTGAGCAGTTCTTC,CAWSVEIEQFF
TRBJ1-2,NA,TRBD1,TRBV23-1,TGCGCCAGCAGTCAAAATCCTTATAAACTTCAGACAGGGGAAAATGATGGCTACACCTTC,CASSQNPYKLQTGENDGYTF
TRBJ2-2,NA,TRBD2,TRBV4-2,TGTGCCAGCAGCCTGAAACTGGGACTAGCGAACACCGGGGAGCTGTTTTTT,CASSLKLGLANTGELFF
TRBJ1-1,NA,TRBD1,TRBV5-4,TGTGCCAGCAGCTTGGAGGGACAGGGTATCACTGAAGCTTTCTTT,CASSLEGQGITEAFF
TRBJ2-1,NA,TRBD2,TRBV10-1,TGCGCCAGCAGCCCCATGGGCGGGAGGATGAATGAGCAGTTCTTC,CASSPMGGRMNEQFF
TRBJ2-7,NA,NA,TRBV7-9,TGTGCCAGCAGCTCCCCGACAGTCTACGAGCAGTACTTC,CASSSPTVYEQYF
TRBJ1-2,NA,NA,TRBV14,TGTGCCAGCAGCCAAGATGCCAGGGTAGGGTATGGCTACACCTTC,CASSQDARVGYGYTF
TRBJ2-7,NA,NA,TRBV7-9,TGTGCCAGCAGCTTACAGTTCCACGAGCAGTACTTC,CASSLQFHEQYF
TRBJ1-2,NA,NA,TRBV30,TGTGCCTGGAGTGCTGGTGGAGGGGGGGGCTATGGCTACACCTTC,CAWSAGGGGGYGYTF
TRBJ1-2,NA,TRBD1,TRBV18,TGTGCCAGCTCACCCCTACGACAGGGGGCCGACTATGGCTACACCTTC,CASSPLRQGADYGYTF
TRBJ2-7,NA,TRBD2,TRBV27,TGTGCCAGCAGTAAATCGACTAGCGGAGCCTACGAGCAGTACTTC,CASSKSTSGAYEQYF
TRBJ2-7,NA,TRBD2,TRBV2,TGTGCCAGCAGTGAAGGTATCAGGATTTGGACTAGCGGGAGCAACGAGCAGTACTTC,CASSEGIRIWTSGSNEQYF
TRBJ1-3,few,NA,TRBV2,TGTGCCAGCAGTGAGGGGAGCGGAGGACTTGGGTTCACCATATATTTT,CASSEGSGGLGFTIYF
TRBJ1-2,NA,TRBD1,TRBV15,TGTGCCACCAGCAGAGATAAGGGACAGGGAAGGGGCTACACCTTC,CATSRDKGQGRGYTF
TRBJ2-2,NA,NA,TRBV18,TGTGCCAGCTCACCACGTCAGACGAACACCGGGGAGCTGTTTTTT,CASSPRQTNTGELFF
TRBJ2-7,NA,TRBD2,TRBV3-1/TRBV3-2,TGTGCCAGCAGCCTACGACTAGCGGGAGACGGCTACGAGCAGTACTTC,CASSLRLAGDGYEQYF
TRBJ2-2,NA,TRBD2,TRBV30,TGTGCCTGGAGTGTGGGGACTACGAACACCGGGGAGCTGTTTTTT,CAWSVGTTNTGELFF
TRBJ1-2,few,NA,TRBV30,TGTGCCGGCACGGTGGACAGTCTAAACTATGGCTACACCTTC,CAGTVDSLNYGYTF
TRBJ1-5,NA,TRBD1,TRBV7-9,TGTGCCAGCAGCTCCGGGACAGGGGGCCGAAGTCTGCAGCCCCAGCATTTT,CASSSGTGGRSLQPQHF
TRBJ1-1,NA,NA,TRBV4-1,TGCGCCAGCAGCCAGGGCATTGTTGGAGGGAACACTGAAGCTTTCTTT,CASSQGIVGGNTEAFF